A selection of T cell receptor beta chains follows, all from one sample in a study of T-cell reconstitution after alpha-beta-depleted transplantation in children. TCRdb re-called the PCR reads with MiXCR, one entry per CDR3 protein. The sample has fewer than 1 million distinct CDR3 sequences; approximately 15% are singletons. This specimen was PBMCs, mostly from graft donor cells, taken 360 days after TCRalphabeta/CD19-depleted stem cell transplant. Receptors were obtained from a male patient between 10 and 17 years old who had a stem cell transplant for acute lymphoblastic leukemia, so the T cells may come from the graft donor. The CDR3 runs from the conserved cysteine through the conserved F or W. A D gene is named only where the DNA matches it firmly. Clone size appears in some rows only: once, few, many, or a class for an expanded clone.

J: TRBJ2-7; D: .; size: few; V: TRBV3-1; DNA: TGTGCCAGCTGCCTCGGGGTCTCGACCAACTACGAGCAGTACTTC; CDR3: CASCLGVSTNYEQYF
J: TRBJ2-7; D: .; size: few; V: TRBV5-1; DNA: TGCGCCAGCAGCTTCGCAAATCGCGGCTACGAGCAGTACTTC; CDR3: CASSFANRGYEQYF
J: TRBJ2-7; D: .; size: .; V: TRBV4-2; DNA: TGTGCCAGCAGCCTGCTGGAGACAAGAGGCCACGAGCAGTACTTC; CDR3: CASSLLETRGHEQYF
J: TRBJ2-7; D: .; size: few; V: TRBV7-9; DNA: TGTGCCAGCAGCTTAGTTCTAGGCAAGGCCTTTGTGCAGTACTTC; CDR3: CASSLVLGKAFVQYF
J: TRBJ2-1; D: TRBD2; size: many; V: TRBV5-1; DNA: TGCGCCAGCAGCTTGGAGGTAGGGAGGGCCTACAATGAGCAGTTCTTC; CDR3: CASSLEVGRAYNEQFF
J: TRBJ2-5; D: .; size: .; V: TRBV9; DNA: TGTGCCAGCAGCCCCTGGACGGTGGCAGAGACCCAGTACTTC; CDR3: CASSPWTVAETQYF
J: TRBJ2-1; D: .; size: many; V: TRBV5-1; DNA: TGCGCCAGCAGCCCCGACAGGGGACTAGCCTCCTACAATGAGCAGTTCTTC; CDR3: CASSPDRGLASYNEQFF
J: TRBJ2-7; D: .; size: .; V: TRBV15; DNA: TGTGCCACCAGCAGTGATCAGGCAGGGGTAAAAACCTACGAGCAGTACTTC; CDR3: CATSSDQAGVKTYEQYF
J: TRBJ2-1; D: TRBD2; size: once; V: TRBV5-1; DNA: TGCGCCAGCAGCTTGAATATTAAGATCTTATCCAGACTAGCGGGAGTGGATGAGCAGTTCTTC; CDR3: CASSLNIKILSRLAGVDEQFF
J: TRBJ2-1; D: TRBD1; size: .; V: TRBV4-1; DNA: TGCGCCAGCAGCCAGGCCGGGACAGGGGTGTTTACGGGAGCGGGAAATGAGCAGTTCTTC; CDR3: CASSQAGTGVFTGAGNEQFF
J: TRBJ2-2; D: TRBD2; size: .; V: TRBV2; DNA: TGTGCCAGCACCGGCGGGAGAAACACCGGGAAGCTGTTTTTT; CDR3: CASTGGRNTGKLFF
J: TRBJ1-2; D: TRBD1; size: .; V: TRBV6-1; DNA: TGTGCCAGCAGTGAACCCGGACAGGGGGTAATTGGCTACACCTTC; CDR3: CASSEPGQGVIGYTF
J: TRBJ1-5; D: .; size: .; V: TRBV5-1; DNA: TGCGCCAGCAGCCGAGATGCGGGGATACAGCCCCAGCATTTT; CDR3: CASSRDAGIQPQHF
J: TRBJ1-5; D: .; size: few; V: TRBV2; DNA: TGTGCCAGCAGTGATGGGCTGCTCAATCAGCCCCAGCATTTT; CDR3: CASSDGLLNQPQHF
J: TRBJ2-1; D: .; size: few; V: TRBV12-3/TRBV12-4; DNA: TGTGCCAGCACCTTAGACAGTAGGGGGCAGTTCTTC; CDR3: CASTLDSRGQFF
J: TRBJ2-1; D: TRBD1; size: .; V: TRBV6-4; DNA: TGTGCCAGCAGCCACCGGACAGGGGGCCAAGATGAGCAGTTCTTC; CDR3: CASSHRTGGQDEQFF
J: TRBJ2-1; D: .; size: .; V: TRBV5-1; DNA: TGCGCCAGCAGCTTGTTGATGAACGGCAGGGGAAAGGGCAATGAGCAGTTCTTC; CDR3: CASSLLMNGRGKGNEQFF
J: TRBJ2-7; D: TRBD2; size: once; V: TRBV7-2; DNA: TGTGCCAGCAGCCTCAACTCGGGAGGGCCATACGAGCAGTACTTC; CDR3: CASSLNSGGPYEQYF
J: TRBJ2-7; D: TRBD1; size: few; V: TRBV18; DNA: TGTGCCAGCTCACCAGTAACCGGGACAGGGCATTACGAGCAGTACTTC; CDR3: CASSPVTGTGHYEQYF
J: TRBJ2-2; D: .; size: .; V: TRBV5-1; DNA: TGCGCCAGCAGCCTATATAAAAGCGGCCCGAACACCGGGGAGCTGTTTTTT; CDR3: CASSLYKSGPNTGELFF
J: TRBJ2-3; D: .; size: .; V: TRBV12-3/TRBV12-4; DNA: TGTGCCAGCACTCGGGGTGCAGATACGCAGTATTTT; CDR3: CASTRGADTQYF
J: TRBJ2-7; D: .; size: .; V: TRBV12-3/TRBV12-4; DNA: TGTGCCAGCAGCCATTTACTAGCCCCCTGCGAGCAGTACTTC; CDR3: CASSHLLAPCEQYF
J: TRBJ2-7; D: TRBD2; size: many; V: TRBV7-9; DNA: TGTGCCAGCAGCCCCCTTAGGGCTAGCGGTGCCTACGAGCAGTACTTC; CDR3: CASSPLRASGAYEQYF
J: TRBJ2-1; D: .; size: .; V: TRBV6-1; DNA: TGTGCCAGCACGTGGAACCGGGAGCAGTTCTTC; CDR3: CASTWNREQFF
J: TRBJ1-6; D: TRBD1; size: .; V: TRBV7-6; DNA: TGTGCCAGCAGCCTTGGGGACAGGGGGCCCGAATCCCTTAATTCACCCCTCCACTTT; CDR3: CASSLGDRGPESLNSPLHF
J: TRBJ2-3; D: .; size: few; V: TRBV4-1; DNA: TGCGCCAGCAGCCAAGAGGGGGGAGGCAGCTCAGATACGCAGTATTTT; CDR3: CASSQEGGGSSDTQYF
J: TRBJ2-7; D: TRBD2; size: few; V: TRBV6-2/TRBV6-3; DNA: TGTGCCAGCAGTTACTCGGCCTCCTATACTAGCGGGAGCCGGGGCGAGCAGTACTTC; CDR3: CASSYSASYTSGSRGEQYF
J: TRBJ2-3; D: TRBD2; size: .; V: TRBV13; DNA: TGTGCCAGCAGCATCGGACTAGCGCAGTATTTT; CDR3: CASSIGLAQYF